This is a list of T cell receptor beta chains from one sample in a study of OX40 agonist ivuxolimab in advanced cancers. The repertoire was sequenced with immunoSEQ multiplex PCR; TCRdb's copy has only in-frame clones and lacks some. This table holds tens of thousands of clones, 65% to 90% found once. The sample was CD4+ or CD8+ T cells sorted from blood, taken in a trial of the OX40 agonist ivuxolimab. These receptors originate from an adult with an advanced solid tumor such as melanoma, head and neck, liver or kidney cancer. CDR3s include the opening cysteine and the closing phenylalanine or tryptophan. D genes are given only for firm matches. Not every row has a clone size; where given, it reads once, few, many or a size class.

clone size: -; D gene: -; V gene: TRBV6-5; J gene: TRBJ1-2; CDR3 DNA: TGTGCCAGCAGTAAAGGACAGATGCGTGGCTACACCTTC; CDR3 protein: CASSKGQMRGYTF
clone size: -; D gene: TRBD2; V gene: TRBV4-1; J gene: TRBJ2-2; CDR3 DNA: TGCGCCAGCAGCCAGGAACCCGTAGCGGGGCGCACCGGGGAGCTGTTTTTT; CDR3 protein: CASSQEPVAGRTGELFF
clone size: -; D gene: TRBD2; V gene: TRBV9; J gene: TRBJ2-3; CDR3 DNA: TGTGCCAGCAGCGTAGCTCCGACTAGCGGGAGTTCCCTCACAGATACGCAGTATTTT; CDR3 protein: CASSVAPTSGSSLTDTQYF
clone size: once; D gene: TRBD2; V gene: TRBV27; J gene: TRBJ2-3; CDR3 DNA: TGTGCCAGCAGTGCCTGGACTAGCGCAAGCACAGATACGCAGTATTTT; CDR3 protein: CASSAWTSASTDTQYF
clone size: -; D gene: TRBD1; V gene: TRBV29-1; J gene: TRBJ2-7; CDR3 DNA: TGCAGCGTTCGACAGGGGGCTAACGAGCAGTACTTC; CDR3 protein: CSVRQGANEQYF
clone size: -; D gene: TRBD2; V gene: TRBV11-1; J gene: TRBJ2-1; CDR3 DNA: TGTGCCAGCAGCTTAATGACGGGAGGCGAGCAGTTCTTC; CDR3 protein: CASSLMTGGEQFF
clone size: -; D gene: TRBD1; V gene: TRBV28; J gene: TRBJ1-2; CDR3 DNA: TGTGCCAGCAGTCTGCAATCAAGGACAGGGCATGGCTACACCTTC; CDR3 protein: CASSLQSRTGHGYTF
clone size: -; D gene: -; V gene: TRBV10-3; J gene: TRBJ2-3; CDR3 DNA: TGTGCCATCAGTATTGGACAGCCAGATACGCAGTATTTT; CDR3 protein: CAISIGQPDTQYF
clone size: -; D gene: -; V gene: TRBV27; J gene: TRBJ2-5; CDR3 DNA: TGTGCCAGCAGCCCTAGGTTCCTTCAAGAGACCCAGTACTTC; CDR3 protein: CASSPRFLQETQYF
clone size: -; D gene: -; V gene: TRBV6-6; J gene: TRBJ2-5; CDR3 DNA: TGTGCCAGCAGCTCCGGGGGGCGGGAGACCCAGTACTTC; CDR3 protein: CASSSGGRETQYF
clone size: -; D gene: TRBD1; V gene: TRBV19; J gene: TRBJ1-2; CDR3 DNA: TGTGCCAGTAGTGCCCGGACAGGGAACTATGGCTACACCTTC; CDR3 protein: CASSARTGNYGYTF
clone size: once; D gene: -; V gene: TRBV5-6; J gene: TRBJ2-3; CDR3 DNA: TGTGCCAGCAGCCTAACTCTTACAGGGACCACAGATACGCAGTATTTT; CDR3 protein: CASSLTLTGTTDTQYF
clone size: -; D gene: -; V gene: TRBV29-1; J gene: TRBJ2-1; CDR3 DNA: TGCAGCGTTCATAAGGGAGTCAGTGAGCAGTTCTTC; CDR3 protein: CSVHKGVSEQFF
clone size: -; D gene: TRBD2; V gene: TRBV15; J gene: TRBJ2-2; CDR3 DNA: TGTGCCACCAGCAGGGGGACTAGCGGGGGTACGAACACCGGGGAGCTGTTTTTT; CDR3 protein: CATSRGTSGGTNTGELFF
clone size: -; D gene: -; V gene: TRBV9; J gene: TRBJ1-2; CDR3 DNA: TGTGCCAGCAGCGACAGGGAACCGGGCTATGGCTACACCTTC; CDR3 protein: CASSDREPGYGYTF
clone size: -; D gene: TRBD2; V gene: TRBV19; J gene: TRBJ2-2; CDR3 DNA: TGTGCCAGTAGTGGGACTAGCGGGGCCGGGGAGCTGTTTTTT; CDR3 protein: CASSGTSGAGELFF
clone size: -; D gene: TRBD2; V gene: TRBV7-9; J gene: TRBJ2-7; CDR3 DNA: TGTGCCAGCAGTCTAGGGACTAGCGGGAGGGGGACCTACGAGCAGTACTTC; CDR3 protein: CASSLGTSGRGTYEQYF
clone size: -; D gene: -; V gene: TRBV9; J gene: TRBJ1-2; CDR3 DNA: TGTGCCAGCGGGTTGGGCAGTCTAAACTATGGCTACACCTTC; CDR3 protein: CASGLGSLNYGYTF
clone size: -; D gene: TRBD1; V gene: TRBV15; J gene: TRBJ2-7; CDR3 DNA: TGTGCCACCAGCAGAGATGCCGGACAGGGGGCGAAGGAGCAGTACTTC; CDR3 protein: CATSRDAGQGAKEQYF
clone size: -; D gene: -; V gene: TRBV10-3; J gene: TRBJ1-2; CDR3 DNA: TGTGCCATCAGGACTCTGGCAGGGATCTATGGCTACACCTTC; CDR3 protein: CAIRTLAGIYGYTF
clone size: -; D gene: -; V gene: TRBV6-5; J gene: TRBJ1-1; CDR3 DNA: TGTGCCAGCAGTTACTCGGTAGGGAGAAGTGCTGAAGCTTTCTTT; CDR3 protein: CASSYSVGRSAEAFF
clone size: -; D gene: TRBD2; V gene: TRBV11-2; J gene: TRBJ2-5; CDR3 DNA: TGTGCCAGCAGCCCGCGACTAGCGGGAGGAGGGGTTCAAGAGACCCAGTACTTC; CDR3 protein: CASSPRLAGGGVQETQYF
clone size: -; D gene: -; V gene: TRBV7-2; J gene: TRBJ2-5; CDR3 DNA: TGTGCCAGCAGCTTTGGTCGGGAGACCCAGTACTTC; CDR3 protein: CASSFGRETQYF
clone size: -; D gene: -; V gene: TRBV5-4; J gene: TRBJ2-4; CDR3 DNA: TGTGCCAGCAGCTTTGGAGGGGGAGGATGGATAGCCAAAAACATTCAGTACTTC; CDR3 protein: CASSFGGGGWIAKNIQYF
clone size: -; D gene: -; V gene: TRBV18; J gene: TRBJ1-1; CDR3 DNA: TGTGCCAGCTCACCTGTCAAGAACACTGAAGCTTTCTTT; CDR3 protein: CASSPVKNTEAFF
clone size: -; D gene: -; V gene: TRBV19; J gene: TRBJ2-5; CDR3 DNA: TGTGCCAGTAGTCCCCGACAGGTTGGGGAGACCCAGTACTTC; CDR3 protein: CASSPRQVGETQYF
clone size: -; D gene: -; V gene: TRBV18; J gene: TRBJ2-7; CDR3 DNA: TGTGCCAGCTCACCACCGGTAGACAACGAGCAGTACTTC; CDR3 protein: CASSPPVDNEQYF
clone size: -; D gene: -; V gene: TRBV6-6; J gene: TRBJ2-2; CDR3 DNA: TGTGCCAGCAGATATGGTTTCGACACCGGGGAGCTGTTTTTT; CDR3 protein: CASRYGFDTGELFF
clone size: -; D gene: -; V gene: TRBV6-5; J gene: TRBJ2-5; CDR3 DNA: TGTGCCAGCAGCCAACAAGAGACCCAGTACTTC; CDR3 protein: CASSQQETQYF
clone size: once; D gene: -; V gene: TRBV7-8; J gene: TRBJ2-7; CDR3 DNA: TGTGCCAGCAGCTTCCGACAAGTTACGGGCGAGCAGTACTTC; CDR3 protein: CASSFRQVTGEQYF
clone size: -; D gene: -; V gene: TRBV7-9; J gene: TRBJ1-4; CDR3 DNA: TGTGCCAGCAGCTTAGGCGTTTCGGGGGAAAAACTGTTTTTT; CDR3 protein: CASSLGVSGEKLFF
clone size: -; D gene: TRBD1; V gene: TRBV6-5; J gene: TRBJ1-5; CDR3 DNA: TGTGCCAGCAGAGGAGGACAGGCCAATCAGCCCCAGCATTTT; CDR3 protein: CASRGGQANQPQHF
clone size: -; D gene: -; V gene: TRBV7-9; J gene: TRBJ2-3; CDR3 DNA: TGTGCCAGCAGCTTGCTCTCAGATACGCAGTATTTT; CDR3 protein: CASSLLSDTQYF
clone size: -; D gene: -; V gene: TRBV9; J gene: TRBJ2-1; CDR3 DNA: TGTGCCAGCAGCACCGTGGGGACATTCATCAATGAGCAGTTCTTC; CDR3 protein: CASSTVGTFINEQFF
clone size: once; D gene: TRBD2; V gene: TRBV9; J gene: TRBJ2-7; CDR3 DNA: TGTGCCAGCAGCTCCAGGACTAGCTCCTACGAGCAGTACTTC; CDR3 protein: CASSSRTSSYEQYF
clone size: once; D gene: TRBD1; V gene: TRBV5-1; J gene: TRBJ2-7; CDR3 DNA: TGCGCCAGCAGATCACCTGACAGGGCGGTCTACGAGCAGTACTTC; CDR3 protein: CASRSPDRAVYEQYF
clone size: few; D gene: -; V gene: TRBV6-5; J gene: TRBJ1-2; CDR3 DNA: TGTGCCAGCAGTTACGAGGGCTCCCTCCGTGGCACCTTC; CDR3 protein: CASSYEGSLRGTF
clone size: few; D gene: -; V gene: TRBV7-6; J gene: TRBJ1-3; CDR3 DNA: TGTGCCAGCAGCTTATCACGGGGGGACACCATATATTTT; CDR3 protein: CASSLSRGDTIYF
clone size: -; D gene: TRBD2; V gene: TRBV6-6; J gene: TRBJ2-2; CDR3 DNA: TGTGCCTCCCGGGGGGGGGCCACCGGGGAGCTGTTTTTT; CDR3 protein: CASRGGATGELFF
clone size: -; D gene: -; V gene: TRBV18; J gene: TRBJ2-5; CDR3 DNA: TGTGCCAGCTCACCGGGGGGGGCGCTTAAACAGGAGACCCAGTACTTC; CDR3 protein: CASSPGGALKQETQYF
clone size: -; D gene: TRBD2; V gene: TRBV6-5; J gene: TRBJ2-5; CDR3 DNA: TGTGCCAGCAGCTTCGGGGGGGCCCAGTACTTC; CDR3 protein: CASSFGGAQYF
clone size: -; D gene: -; V gene: TRBV7-9; J gene: TRBJ1-1; CDR3 DNA: TGTGCCAGCAGCTTGGTGAACACTGAAGCTTTCTTT; CDR3 protein: CASSLVNTEAFF
clone size: -; D gene: TRBD1; V gene: TRBV6-6; J gene: TRBJ1-1; CDR3 DNA: TGTGCCAGCAGTCAAGGGACAGCAAACACTGAAGCTTTCTTT; CDR3 protein: CASSQGTANTEAFF